What follows are 20 T cell receptor beta chains derived from one specimen sequenced in a study of shared clonotypes between healthy human individuals. CD45RO-negative cells were positively selected for CCR7, leaving out terminally differentiated effector memory CD45RA+ cells. Using immunoSEQ multiplex PCR, the repertoire was profiled, and TCRdb retains in-frame clones only, with some absent. The sample carries about 2.1 million clones, 85% to 95% recorded once. Input material: naive CD8+ T cells from PBMCs. These receptors were collected from a man between 18 and 35 years old in good health. Some clones in this sample may be carry-over from other donors' samples.

The V gene is TRBV28, the J gene TRBJ2-3; D perhaps matches TRBD2 (5 bases). The germline V gene encodes CDR1 MDHEN and CDR2 SYDVKM. Trimming left V 2 bases short and J 2 bases short, with 17 bases between. The CDR3 has 17 residues. This chain's CDR3 is CASSLDLSGIFTDTQYF. CDR3 in DNA: TGTGCCAGCAGTTTAGATCTTTCGGGGATATTCACAGATACGCAGTATTTT.

V is TRBV29-1 and J is TRBJ2-1; D ambiguous. This CDR3 has 13 residues. Germline CDR1 is SQVTM and CDR2 is ANQGSEA. Deletions cut 7 bases from V and 6 bases from J, with 16 bases between. The CDR3 nucleotides are TGCAGCGGGTTAGGGCCCCAGGTCAATGAGCAGTTCTTC. Protein sequence: CSGLGPQVNEQFF.

This clone was counted once. This rearrangement joins TRBV28 to TRBJ2-1, with TRBD2 as a possible D gene (6 bases). Trimming cost V 4 bases and J 6 bases, with 10 bases left between them. The CDR3 covers 13 residues. Per germline, CDR1 MDHEN and CDR2 SYDVKM. CDR3 amino acids: CASSYGTPNEQFF. The CDR3 DNA reads as TGTGCCAGCAGTTACGGGACTCCCAATGAGCAGTTCTTC.

This clone was seen only a few times. This sample includes further DNA sequences coding for the same CDR3. CDR3: CASRLDSYNEQFF. The CDR3 region has the DNA TGTGCCAGTCGACTAGACTCCTACAATGAGCAGTTCTTC. The V call is TRBV27, the J call TRBJ2-1; D possibly corresponds to TRBD2 (6 bases). The length of the CDR3 is 13 residues. Trimming shortened V by 9 bases and J by 0 bases, and 9 bases separated the two germline ends. Germline-derived CDR1 and CDR2 are MNHEY and SMNVEV (reference sequence).

The chain couples TRBV19 to TRBJ2-7; 12 nucleotides match TRBD2. Germline V gene lookup returns CDR1 LNHDA and CDR2 SQIVND (reference sequence). This CDR3 is built from 15 residues. V was clipped by 7 bases and J by 3 bases; unmatched bases: 7. The CDR3 nucleotides are TGTGCCAGTACCAGGGGACTAGCGGGCCTCTACGAGCAGTACTTC. Amino acid sequence: CASTRGLAGLYEQYF.

The chain joins TRBV19 to TRBJ2-7; no reliable D call. CDR3 size: 13 residues. Germline V lookup: CDR1 LNHDA, CDR2 SQIVND (reference sequence). Trimming shortened V by 6 bases and J by 6 bases, and 15 bases separated the two germline ends. The chain's CDR3 is CASSSTLLGEQYF. The CDR3 nucleotides are TGTGCCAGTAGCTCAACCCTACTGGGCGAGCAGTACTTC.

The chain carries TRBV6-1 and TRBJ1-1; no reliable D call. Germline loops: CDR1 MNHNS, CDR2 SASEGT. Trimming removed 3 bases at V and 4 bases at J, with 12 bases between. CDR3 length: 14 residues. CDR3 sequence reads: CASSERGWGTEAFF. Written as DNA, the CDR3 is TGTGCCAGCAGTGAGCGGGGTTGGGGCACTGAAGCTTTCTTT.

V is TRBV25-1 and J is TRBJ2-1; D gene unclear. The V gene's germline CDR1 is MGHDK and CDR2 SYGVNS. The CDR3 has 17 amino acids. Trimming removed 3 bases at V and 6 bases at J, with 21 bases between. The CDR3 bases are TGTGCCAGCAGTGATTCATTCCAATCCCCCCGGCGCAATGAGCAGTTCTTC. Its protein product is CASSDSFQSPRRNEQFF.

V gene TRBV7-9 combines with J gene TRBJ1-3; D gene uncertain. The CDR3 consists of 16 residues. Germline V gene sequence: CDR1 SEHNR, CDR2 FQNEAQ (reference sequence). V lost 1 base, J lost 2 bases, and 12 bases lay in between. CDR3 DNA: TGTGCCAGCAGCTTAGGGGGTTATCGGACTGGAAACACCATATATTTT. This gives the protein CASSLGGYRTGNTIYF.

V is TRBV5-4 and J is TRBJ1-2; TRBD1 aligns across 9 bases. This CDR3 is built from 16 residues. Losses at the gene ends were 1 base for V and 1 base for J; bases not matched to a gene: 5. The germline V gene has CDR1 SGHNT and CDR2 YYREEE (reference sequence). The CDR3 region is CASSLYRGLLNYGYTF. In DNA, the CDR3 is TGTGCCAGCAGCTTGTACAGGGGGCTCCTTAACTATGGCTACACCTTC.

V and J are TRBV28 and TRBJ2-7; TRBD1 might be the D (7 bases). Germline CDR1 reads MDHEN; CDR2 reads SYDVKM. This CDR3 is built from 17 residues. Trimming pared 5 bases from V and 3 bases from J, leaving 23 bases between. CDR3 sequence reads: CASSNIGQEGPIYEQYF. The CDR3 coding sequence is TGTGCCAGCAGTAATATCGGACAGGAGGGCCCCATCTACGAGCAGTACTTC. Full variable domain (outside the CDR3, taken from reference TRBV28 and TRBJ2-7): DVKVTQSSRYLVKRTGEKVFLECVQDMDHENMFWYRQDPGLGLRLIYFSYDVKMKEKGDIPEGYSVSREKKERFSLILESASTNQTSMYLCASSNIGQEGPIYEQYFGPGTRLTVT.

The chain employs TRBV25-1 and TRBJ2-1, with D uncertain. CDR1 and CDR2 from the germline V gene are MGHDK and SYGVNS. This CDR3 comprises 17 residues. Trimming shortened V by 4 bases and J by 3 bases, and 19 bases separated the two germline ends. The CDR3 region is CASSGFLARWGYNEQFF. Here the CDR3 DNA reads TGTGCCAGCAGTGGGTTCCTGGCCAGGTGGGGCTACAATGAGCAGTTCTTC. Full variable domain (outside the CDR3, taken from reference TRBV25-1 and TRBJ2-1): EADIYQTPRYLVIGTGKKITLECSQTMGHDKMYWYQQDPGMELHLIHYSYGVNSTEKGDLSSESTVSRIRTEHFPLTLESARPSHTSQYLCASSGFLARWGYNEQFFGPGTRLTVL.

V gene TRBV25-1 combines with J gene TRBJ2-3, with D unresolved. There are 12 residues in the CDR3. The V end lost 4 bases, the J end lost 4 bases, and 6 bases lay between the germline ends. Germline V gene data show CDR1 as MGHDK and CDR2 as SYGVNS. CDR3 sequence: CASSGASDTQYF. The CDR3 DNA follows: TGTGCCAGCAGTGGGGCATCAGATACGCAGTATTTT.

The chain links TRBV5-6 to TRBJ1-1, with a possible D match to TRBD1 (5 bases). The germline gives CDR1 SGHDT, CDR2 YYEEEE. The V end was cut by 0 bases, the J end by 5 bases, with 11 bases between. This CDR3 spans 14 amino acids. The chain's CDR3 is CASSLDAGWTEAFF. CDR3 nucleotides: TGTGCCAGCAGCTTGGACGCAGGGTGGACTGAAGCTTTCTTT.

The V and J genes are TRBV30 and TRBJ2-7; 7 bases map to TRBD1. The ends lost 6 bases at V and 3 bases at J; junction bases unmatched: 11. Germline loops: CDR1 GTSNPN, CDR2 SVGIG (reference sequence). This CDR3 has 14 amino acids. For the CDR3, the DNA is TGTGCCTGCTCGTCCGGGACAGTATACTACGAGCAGTACTTC. Protein: CACSSGTVYYEQYF.

The chain couples TRBV4-1 to TRBJ2-7; 7 bases line up with TRBD1. This CDR3 is 16 amino acids long. Losses at the gene ends were 3 bases for V and 3 bases for J; bases not matched to a gene: 11. CDR1 and CDR2 (germline): MGHRA, YSYEKL. The CDR3 sequence is CASSQSDRAPIYEQYF. The DNA for the CDR3 is TGCGCCAGCAGCCAGTCCGACAGGGCCCCCATCTACGAGCAGTACTTC.

This clone was picked up one time. The chain couples TRBV10-1 to TRBJ2-7, with 8 bases that match TRBD1. CDR1 WNHNN and CDR2 SYGVQD come from the germline V gene (reference sequence). The junction had 16 bases not matched to a gene; V was cut back by 7 bases and J by 2 bases. This CDR3 has 17 amino acids. CDR3 residues: CASNQSAKDREPYEQYF. For the CDR3, the DNA is TGCGCCAGCAACCAAAGCGCGAAGGACAGGGAACCCTACGAGCAGTACTTC.

The chain recombines TRBV19 with TRBJ2-1, with 8 bases identical to TRBD2. The germline V gene has CDR1 LNHDA and CDR2 SQIVND (reference sequence). V shed 1 base and J 6 bases; nucleotides not matched to a gene: 2. This CDR3 is built from 14 residues. CDR3 in DNA: TGTGCCAGTAGTATAGGGACTAGCTTCAATGAGCAGTTCTTC. Encoded protein: CASSIGTSFNEQFF.

Turning to this clone: Other DNA sequences of this sample code for an identical CDR3. J is TRBJ1-5 and V is TRBV4-3; D may be TRBD1 (5 bases). CDR3 length equals 15 residues. V was shortened by 0 bases and J by 4 bases, with 10 bases between the two germline ends. Germline values: CDR1 LGHNA, CDR2 YSLEER. Written as DNA, the CDR3 is TGCGCCAGCAGCCAAGACAGGGTGGGGAATCAGCCCCAGCATTTT. This codes for CASSQDRVGNQPQHF.

A word on this clone: This specimen includes other DNA sequences encoding the same CDR3. This chain uses TRBV28 with TRBJ2-1; no clear D gene. This CDR3 is 15 amino acids long. V was trimmed by 3 bases and J by 0 bases, leaving 9 bases between them. Germline V gene sequence: CDR1 MDHEN, CDR2 SYDVKM. The CDR3 region has the DNA TGTGCCAGCAGTTTGGACGTGAGCTCCTACAATGAGCAGTTCTTC. It specifies CASSLDVSSYNEQFF.